Following are 5 T cell receptor beta chains from one sample sequenced in a study of Ad26.COV2.S vaccination and SARS-CoV-2 variants. Noted treatment: about 20 received Ad26.COV2.S at low or high dose, single or two shots; about 5 received placebo; per-sample allocation not given. Day 63 following the first vaccine or placebo injection was when the samples were taken. The protocol was immunoSEQ multiplex PCR, while the TCRdb copy is restricted to in-frame clones and leaves out a portion. This sample has over 400,000 clones; about 90% occur once, and the top ten carry approximately 1.6%. The sample consisted of peripheral blood, taken in a trial of Ad26.COV2.S vaccine versus placebo. The receptors come from a person between 18 and 60 years old who received the Ad26.COV2.S COVID-19 vaccine or a placebo.

There are a few counts of this clone. The chain employs TRBV5-1 and TRBJ2-7; TRBD1 aligns across 8 bases. Germline CDR1 is SGHRS and CDR2 is YFSETQ. Germline trimming cut 4 bases from V and 5 bases from J; bases unmatched to any gene: 8. The CDR3 loop spans 14 amino acids. The CDR3 spells CASSVGQGGHEQYF. In DNA, the CDR3 is TGCGCCAGCAGCGTAGGACAGGGAGGACACGAGCAGTACTTC. Full variable domain (missing parts from reference TRBV5-1 and TRBJ2-7): KAGVTQTPRYLIKTRGQQVTLSCSPISGHRSVSWYQQTPGQGLQFLFEYFSETQRNKGNFPGRFSGRQFSNSRSEMNVSTLELGDSALYLCASSVGQGGHEQYFGPGTRLTVT.

The V call is TRBV2, the J call TRBJ1-1; 7 bases map to TRBD1. V lost 9 bases to trimming and J lost 2 bases; unmatched junction nucleotides: 9. From germline, CDR1 is SNHLY and CDR2 FYNNEI. The CDR3 loop spans 14 amino acids. DNA for the CDR3: TGTGCCAGTGGTGGGGACAGTATAAACACTGAAGCTTTCTTT. This codes for CASGGDSINTEAFF.

The V call is TRBV28, the J call TRBJ1-1, with D possibly TRBD1 on 6 matching bases. Germline V gene data show CDR1 as MDHEN and CDR2 as SYDVKM. The CDR3 length is 15 residues. V dropped 2 bases and J dropped 3 bases, with 13 bases sitting between them. In DNA form, the CDR3 reads TGTGCCAGCAGTTTACGGGGGGGCGGAGACACTGAAGCTTTCTTT. Amino acid sequence: CASSLRGGGDTEAFF.

This chain links TRBV3-1 (or the pseudogene TRBV3-2) with TRBJ1-2; no reliable D call. The germline gives CDR1 LGHDT, CDR2 YNNKEL (reference sequence). The CDR3 spans 14 residues. Trimming left V 1 base short and J 8 bases short, with 14 bases between. DNA of the CDR3: TGTGCCAGCAGCCAAGTTGTCTCCCCGGGCGGCTACACCTTC. Translated, it gives CASSQVVSPGGYTF.

The rearrangement uses TRBV19 and TRBJ1-5; no clear D gene. The CDR3 contains 12 residues. V was shortened by 6 bases and J by 4 bases, with 7 bases between the two germline ends. CDR1 is LNHDA and CDR2 is SQIVND in the germline V gene (reference sequence). This CDR3 reads CASSERNQPQHF. Written as DNA, the CDR3 is TGTGCCAGTAGCGAACGGAATCAGCCCCAGCATTTT.